This TCR beta chain appears in the sequencing data of a study of OX40 agonist ivuxolimab in advanced cancers. Overall study findings and caveats: Among some nonresponders, normalized T-cell clonal expansion was also low.

The CDR3 is 13 amino acids. The V end lost 4 bases, the J end lost 7 bases, and 11 bases lay between the germline ends. CDR1 is SGHTA and CDR2 is FQGNSA in the germline V gene. Of note for this clone: Its target is unknown.

Assay used: immunoSEQ multiplex PCR; TCRdb lists only in-frame clones, some missing. Of 65,000 to 90,000 clones in the sample, 91% are singletons; the top ten hold 2.3%. The TCR originated in an adult with an advanced solid tumor such as melanoma, head and neck, liver or kidney cancer. The sequenced sample was CD4+ or CD8+ T cells sorted from blood, obtained in a trial of the OX40 agonist ivuxolimab. V usage is TRBV7-2 and J usage is TRBJ2-1, with D unresolved. The CDR3 here is CASSWVGLNEQFF. DNA for the CDR3: TGTGCCAGCAGCTGGGTAGGCCTTAATGAGCAGTTCTTC.